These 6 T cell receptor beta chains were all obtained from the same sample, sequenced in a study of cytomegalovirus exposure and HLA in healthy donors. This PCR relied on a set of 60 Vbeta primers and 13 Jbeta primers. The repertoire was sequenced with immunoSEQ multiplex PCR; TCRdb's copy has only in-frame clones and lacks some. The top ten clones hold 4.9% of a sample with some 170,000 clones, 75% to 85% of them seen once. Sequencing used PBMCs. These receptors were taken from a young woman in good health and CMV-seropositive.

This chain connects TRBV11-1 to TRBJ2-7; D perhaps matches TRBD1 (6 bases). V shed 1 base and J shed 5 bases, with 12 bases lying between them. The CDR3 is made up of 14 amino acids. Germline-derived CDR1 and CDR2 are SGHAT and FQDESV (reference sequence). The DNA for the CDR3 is TGTGCCAGCAGCTTAGAGGCAGGGGCAAACGAGCAGTACTTC. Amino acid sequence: CASSLEAGANEQYF.

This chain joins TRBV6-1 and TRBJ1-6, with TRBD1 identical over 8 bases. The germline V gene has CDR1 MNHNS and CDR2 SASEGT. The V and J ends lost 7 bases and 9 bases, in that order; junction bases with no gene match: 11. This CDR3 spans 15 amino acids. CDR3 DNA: TGTGCCAGCAAGAGAGGGACAGGCCCTATTTCACCCCTCCACTTT. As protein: CASKRGTGPISPLHF.

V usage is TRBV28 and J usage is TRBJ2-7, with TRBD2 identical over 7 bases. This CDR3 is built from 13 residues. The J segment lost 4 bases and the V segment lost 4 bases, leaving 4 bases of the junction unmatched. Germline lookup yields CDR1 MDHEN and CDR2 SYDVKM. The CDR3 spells CASSWGGGYEQYF. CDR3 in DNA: TGTGCCAGCAGTTGGGGCGGGGGTTACGAGCAGTACTTC.

The CDR3 bases are TGTGCCAGCAGTTACGGGCCCCCGGGGACAGATACGCAGTATTTT. Translating it yields CASSYGPPGTDTQYF. The V and J genes are TRBV6-6 and TRBJ2-3, with a weak D call TRBD2 (5 bases). The CDR3 has 15 residues. V lost 2 bases and J lost 3, with 12 bases in between. The V gene's germline CDR1 is MNHNY and CDR2 SVGAGI (reference sequence).

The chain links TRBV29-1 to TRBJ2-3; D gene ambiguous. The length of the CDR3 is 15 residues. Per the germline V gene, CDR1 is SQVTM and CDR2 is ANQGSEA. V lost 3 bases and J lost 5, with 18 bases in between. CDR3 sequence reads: CSVDPSVGGGDTQYF. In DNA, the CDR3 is TGCAGCGTTGATCCTTCGGTGGGTGGCGGAGATACGCAGTATTTT.

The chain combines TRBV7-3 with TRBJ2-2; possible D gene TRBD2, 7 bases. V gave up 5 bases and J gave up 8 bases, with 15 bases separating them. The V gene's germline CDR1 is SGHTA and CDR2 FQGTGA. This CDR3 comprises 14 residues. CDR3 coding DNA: TGTGCCAGCAGCCCGGGGGGCCCCCAGGGGGAGCTGTTTTTT. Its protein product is CASSPGGPQGELFF.